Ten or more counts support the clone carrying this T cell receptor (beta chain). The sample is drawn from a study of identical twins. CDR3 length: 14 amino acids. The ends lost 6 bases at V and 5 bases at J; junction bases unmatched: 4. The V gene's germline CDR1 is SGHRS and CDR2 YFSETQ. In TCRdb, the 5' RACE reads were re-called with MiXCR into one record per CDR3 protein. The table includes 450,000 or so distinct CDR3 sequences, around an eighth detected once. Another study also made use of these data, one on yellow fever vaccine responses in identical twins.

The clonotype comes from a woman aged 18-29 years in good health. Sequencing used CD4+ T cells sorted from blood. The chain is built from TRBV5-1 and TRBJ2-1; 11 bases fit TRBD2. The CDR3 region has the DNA TGCGCCAGCATGCTAGCGGGGGGCCACAATGAGCAGTTCTTC. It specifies CASMLAGGHNEQFF.